Reported below is one T cell receptor (delta chain). TCRdb attributes to this sequence the protein of a much larger clone, which differs from the DNA translation at residue 10; a read error is likely, and the protein displayed is translated from the DNA. TCRdb re-called the RT-PCR reads using CATT. The data hold 15,000 to 18,000 delta-chain clones, with just under 9.5% observed a single time. These data belong to a study of gamma-delta T cells after stem cell transplantation. CDR1 is GEAIGNYY and CDR2 is EKD in the germline V gene. Unmatched junction bases numbered 18, after V lost 3 bases and J lost 1 base. The CDR3 has 19 amino acids.

Specimen: gamma-delta T cells. The chain recombines TRDV2 with TRDJ1, with TRDD3 matching over 8 bases. The sequence was obtained from a human donor. It is not recorded whose cells these are; they may come from a transplant donor. The CDR3 DNA reads as TGTGCCTGTGACCCTTTGTTTGGCTACCGGGGGGATAGCACCGATAAACTCATCTTT. Translation: CACDPLFGYRGDSTDKLIF.